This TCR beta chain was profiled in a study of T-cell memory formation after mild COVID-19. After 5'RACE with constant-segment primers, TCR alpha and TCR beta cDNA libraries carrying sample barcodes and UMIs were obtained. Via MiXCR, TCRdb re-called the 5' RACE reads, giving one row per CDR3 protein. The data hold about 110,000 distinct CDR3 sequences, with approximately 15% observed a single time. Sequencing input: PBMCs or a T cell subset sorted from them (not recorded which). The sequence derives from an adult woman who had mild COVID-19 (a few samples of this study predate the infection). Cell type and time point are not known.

CDR3 DNA sequence: TGTGCCAGCACCCCGGGGACGAGCAATCAGCCCCAGCATTTT. As protein: CASTPGTSNQPQHF. The chain has TRBV7-9 and TRBJ1-5; D is perhaps TRBD1 (5 bases). Germline V gives CDR1 SEHNR, CDR2 FQNEAQ (reference sequence). Trimming took off 7 bases at V and 1 base at J, with 11 bases between the two ends. CDR3 size: 14 residues.